This T cell receptor (beta chain) was profiled in a study of blood T cell repertoires in COVID-19. Turning to the study itself: The United States, Italy and Spain provided the acute and convalescent COVID-19 samples. T cells, B-cell-depleted T cells, or PBMCs provided the cDNA or gDNA that served as material.

This CDR3 is built from 17 residues. V shed 4 bases, J shed 1 base, and the junction held 11 bases outside the gene matches. Per germline, CDR1 SGHKS and CDR2 YYEKEE (reference sequence). The authors' processing: Researchers report that nucleated cell counts were estimated from reference gene primer amplification. Method: immunoSEQ multiplex PCR; TCRdb's copy keeps in-frame clones and lacks some. The D gene and trimming were derived from the DNA, and the V and J assignments and clone size from that table. Here the sample spans 190,000 or so clones, 70% to 85% being singletons. The chain combines TRBV5-5 with TRBJ1-3; 7 bases fit TRBD1. This sequence was found in a woman of 80 years or more with acute or convalescent COVID-19. Sequenced input: peripheral blood. The CDR3 bases are TGTGCCAGCAGCCGAAACGTCGACAGGGTGTCTGGAAACACCATATATTTT. It translates to CASSRNVDRVSGNTIYF.